What follows are 21 T cell receptor beta chains derived from one specimen sequenced in a study of CD8+ T cells in alopecia areata. RNA was isolated and reverse transcribed to cDNA, the sequencing template. Produced via immunoSEQ multiplex PCR; TCRdb's table is partial and in-frame only. This table has 95,000 to 100,000 clones, roughly 60% appearing once. The treatment was: oral pan-JAK inhibitor, 5-10 mg twice daily. This sample comprised CD8+ T cells sorted from blood, obtained at week 56, from a patient treated with tofacitinib. The source is a human donor with alopecia areata.

The J gene is TRBJ2-1, the V gene TRBV30, with a tentative D call TRBD1 (5 bases). Deletions cut 2 bases from V and 10 bases from J, with 12 bases between. From germline, CDR1 is GTSNPN and CDR2 SVGIG (reference sequence). The CDR3 runs to 12 residues. For the CDR3, the DNA is TGTGCCTGGAGTCAGGGAATGGCAGAGCAGTTCTTC. This sequence encodes CAWSQGMAEQFF.

V is TRBV25-1 and J is TRBJ2-1; 7 bases map to TRBD1. Germline-derived CDR1 and CDR2 are MGHDK and SYGVNS. Germline trimming cut 6 bases from V and 8 bases from J; bases unmatched to any gene: 10. The CDR3 consists of 14 residues. CDR3 nucleotides: TGTGCCAGCAGGACAGGGCGAAGGCGGGATGAGCAGTTCTTC. As protein: CASRTGRRRDEQFF.

The V and J genes are TRBV15 and TRBJ1-5, with 8 bases lining up with TRBD1. The germline gives CDR1 LNHNV, CDR2 YYDKDF (reference sequence). The CDR3 is made up of 15 amino acids. V trimming: 7 bases; J trimming: 6 bases; junction bases outside the gene matches: 11. The CDR3 loop reads CATNPAGGSGQPQHF. DNA for the CDR3: TGTGCCACCAACCCGGCAGGGGGCTCGGGTCAGCCCCAGCATTTT.

The chain recombines TRBV6-5 with TRBJ1-6; D is possibly TRBD1 (5 bases). This CDR3 is built from 14 residues. V was pared by 5 bases and J by 7 bases, with 12 bases between. Per germline, CDR1 MNHEY and CDR2 SVGAGI. Here the CDR3 reads CASSRRVWNSPLHF. The CDR3 region has the DNA TGTGCCAGCAGTCGCAGGGTCTGGAATTCACCCCTCCACTTT.

This clone was seen a handful of times. The chain employs TRBV9 and TRBJ1-2, with D maybe TRBD1 (6 bases). Germline CDR1 is SGDLS and CDR2 is YYNGEE. The length of the CDR3 is 14 residues. Trimming took 3 bases from V and 5 from J, leaving 14 bases between them. This chain's CDR3 is CASSAPLQGYGYTF. CDR3 DNA sequence: TGTGCCAGCAGCGCGCCACTACAGGGTTATGGCTACACCTTC.

The rearrangement uses TRBV29-1 and TRBJ1-2; D is unresolved. V was pared by 3 bases and J by 1 base, with 0 bases between. The CDR3 loop spans 10 amino acids. Germline CDR1 SQVTM, CDR2 ANQGSEA. CDR3 sequence: CSVDNYGYTF. The CDR3 DNA sequence: TGCAGCGTTGATAACTATGGCTACACCTTC.

The rearrangement joins TRBV6-5 to TRBJ1-6, with D hard to call. Germline CDR1 and CDR2: MNHEY and SVGAGI. The germline V and J ends were trimmed by 6 bases and 7 bases, with 7 bases remaining between them. CDR3 length: 12 residues. The CDR3 nucleotides read TGTGCCAGCAGGGTGGGGAATTCACCCCTCCACTTT. This translates into CASRVGNSPLHF.

The rearrangement uses TRBV27 and TRBJ2-7, with 9 bases lining up with TRBD1. V shed 5 bases and J 5 bases; nucleotides not matched to a gene: 7. CDR1 and CDR2 from the germline V gene are MNHEY and SMNVEV (reference sequence). The CDR3 is made up of 14 amino acids. Here the CDR3 DNA reads TGTGCCAGCAGTCCGGGACAGGGAGGAAACGAGCAGTACTTC. This gives the protein CASSPGQGGNEQYF.

A few counts support this clone. An end of the junction differs from the germline gene, which may be a read error. The chain couples TRBV7-9 to TRBJ2-1; 10 positions agree with TRBD2. The CDR3 loop spans 12 amino acids. CDR1 is SEHNR, CDR2 FQNEAQ, per germline (reference sequence). The CDR3 loop is CASSLGLAGVIF. The CDR3 nucleotides are TGTGCCAGCAGCTTAGGGCTAGCGGGGGTGATCTTC.

The J gene is TRBJ2-5, the V gene TRBV18, with TRBD1 identical over 9 bases. This CDR3 is 15 amino acids long. Germline V lookup: CDR1 KGHSH, CDR2 LQKENI. J was trimmed by 5 bases and V by 3 bases; bases with no gene match: 7. The chain's CDR3 is CASSPRDRVWETQYF. As DNA, the CDR3 is TGTGCCAGCTCACCGCGGGACAGGGTATGGGAGACCCAGTACTTC.

This rearrangement joins TRBV2 to TRBJ1-5, with a possible D match to TRBD1 (6 bases). This CDR3 comprises 13 residues. V lost 8 bases and J 2 bases, leaving 10 bases between the germline ends. CDR1 and CDR2 (germline): SNHLY, FYNNEI. The CDR3 loop reads CASLGARNQPQHF. CDR3 bases: TGTGCCAGCTTGGGGGCTCGCAATCAGCCCCAGCATTTT. The whole variable domain, remainder taken from reference TRBV2 and TRBJ1-5, is EPEVTQTPSHQVTQMGQEVILRCVPISNHLYFYWYRQILGQKVEFLVSFYNNEISEKSEIFDDQFSVERPDGSNFTLKIRSTKLEDSAMYFCASLGARNQPQHFGDGTRLSIL.

The chain couples TRBV11-3 to TRBJ1-2, with unresolved D. Germline V gene lookup returns CDR1 SGHNT and CDR2 YENEEA. This CDR3 spans 12 amino acids. V dropped 1 base and J dropped 5 bases, with 5 bases sitting between them. The chain's CDR3 is CASSLGPYGYTF. The CDR3 region has the DNA TGTGCCAGCAGCTTAGGGCCGTATGGCTACACCTTC.

The gene calls are TRBV4-1 and TRBJ2-3; TRBD2 matches at 8 bases. V shed 1 base and J 3 bases; nucleotides not matched to a gene: 3. Germline-derived CDR1 and CDR2 are MGHRA and YSYEKL. The CDR3 contains 15 residues. The DNA for the CDR3 is TGCGCCAGCAGCCAAGTATTAGCGGGGACAGATACGCAGTATTTT. It is translated as CASSQVLAGTDTQYF.

This clone is labeled as medium-sized. The CDR3 is CASSLRIGASGYNEQFF. CDR3 bases: TGTGCCAGCAGCTTAAGGATAGGGGCTAGCGGATACAATGAGCAGTTCTTC. The V call is TRBV11-2, the J call TRBJ2-1; 7 bases align to TRBD2. This CDR3 has 17 residues. J gave up 4 bases and V 2 bases, and 11 bases lay outside the gene matches. The germline CDR1 and CDR2 sequences are SGHAT and FQNNGV.

This sequence joins TRBV28 and TRBJ2-7, with D maybe TRBD2 (6 bases). The length of the CDR3 is 13 residues. The germline CDR1 and CDR2 sequences are MDHEN and SYDVKM. V lost 2 bases and J 6 bases, leaving 11 bases between the germline ends. The CDR3 spells CASSLLGGSEQYF. CDR3 nucleotide sequence: TGTGCCAGCAGTTTACTCGGGGGTTCCGAGCAGTACTTC.

This clone was seen a handful of times. The rearrangement joins TRBV7-2 to TRBJ2-3, with D possibly TRBD2 on 7 matching bases. Trimming took 4 bases from V and 3 from J, leaving 20 bases between them. This CDR3 spans 17 amino acids. Germline V gene lookup returns CDR1 SGHTA and CDR2 FQGNSA. This CDR3 is CASSYPRGASVTDTQYF. The CDR3 DNA follows: TGTGCCAGCAGCTACCCTCGGGGGGCCAGTGTGACAGATACGCAGTATTTT. Full variable domain (missing parts from reference TRBV7-2 and TRBJ2-3): GAGVSQSPSNKVTEKGKDVELRCDPISGHTALYWYRQSLGQGLEFLIYFQGNSAPDKSGLPSDRFSAERTGGSVSTLTIQRTQQEDSAVYLCASSYPRGASVTDTQYFGPGTRLTVL.

This chain's CDR3 is CASSQHGQGDYGYTF. The CDR3 bases are TGTGCCAGCAGTCAACACGGACAGGGCGACTATGGCTACACCTTC. The chain combines TRBV6-5 with TRBJ1-2; 8 bases align to TRBD1. The CDR3 totals 15 residues. Trimming removed 5 bases from V and 3 bases from J; junction bases left unmatched: 8. CDR1 MNHEY and CDR2 SVGAGI come from the germline V gene.

The chain has TRBV10-3 and TRBJ2-7, with a tentative D call TRBD1 (6 bases). CDR1 ENHRY and CDR2 SYGVKD come from the germline V gene. This CDR3 is 13 amino acids long. With 7 bases removed from V and 5 bases from J, the gap between germline ends came to 15 bases. The CDR3 loop is CAINRKQGHEQYF. The DNA of the CDR3 is TGTGCCATCAACCGAAAACAGGGACACGAGCAGTACTTC.

The chain combines TRBV2 with TRBJ1-2; D is unclear. The CDR3 extends over 15 amino acids. Germline values: CDR1 SNHLY, CDR2 FYNNEI. The V and J ends lost 6 bases and 6 bases respectively, with 20 bases between them. The CDR3 spells CASSSNSPQRNGYTF. CDR3 sequence (DNA): TGTGCCAGCAGCTCCAATTCCCCTCAACGGAATGGCTACACCTTC.

This chain uses TRBV4-1 with TRBJ1-1; the match to TRBD1 covers 10 bases. The CDR3 contains 14 residues. Trimming at V came to 1 base and at J to 4 bases, leaving 0 bases not matched to a gene. Germline CDR1 MGHRA, CDR2 YSYEKL. CDR3 amino acids: CASSQGDRGTEAFF. The CDR3 DNA is TGCGCCAGCAGCCAAGGGGACAGGGGCACTGAAGCTTTCTTT.

The chain joins TRBV6-5 to TRBJ2-7, with no clear D. Between the trimmed V and J ends, which lost 5 bases and 6 bases, there was a span of 11 bases. CDR3 length equals 12 residues. Germline values: CDR1 MNHEY, CDR2 SVGAGI. The CDR3 DNA sequence: TGTGCCAGCAGTAACCCAAGTGCCGAGCAGTACTTC. Residues: CASSNPSAEQYF.